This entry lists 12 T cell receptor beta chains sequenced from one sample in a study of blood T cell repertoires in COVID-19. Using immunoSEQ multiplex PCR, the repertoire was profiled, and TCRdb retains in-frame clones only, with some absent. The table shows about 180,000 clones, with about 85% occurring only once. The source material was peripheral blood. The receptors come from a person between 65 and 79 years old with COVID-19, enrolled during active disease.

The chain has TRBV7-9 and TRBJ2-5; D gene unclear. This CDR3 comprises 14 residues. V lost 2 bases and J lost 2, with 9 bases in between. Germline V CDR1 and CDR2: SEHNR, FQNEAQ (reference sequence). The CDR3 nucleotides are TGTGCCAGCAGCTTATTGGAGAGACAAGAGACCCAGTACTTC. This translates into CASSLLERQETQYF.

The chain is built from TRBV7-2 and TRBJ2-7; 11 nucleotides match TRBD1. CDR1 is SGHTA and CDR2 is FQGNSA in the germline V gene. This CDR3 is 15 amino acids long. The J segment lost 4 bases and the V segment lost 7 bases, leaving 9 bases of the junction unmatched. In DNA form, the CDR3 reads TGTGCCAGCACCCTGGACAGGGGGCAAAATTACGAGCAGTACTTC. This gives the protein CASTLDRGQNYEQYF.

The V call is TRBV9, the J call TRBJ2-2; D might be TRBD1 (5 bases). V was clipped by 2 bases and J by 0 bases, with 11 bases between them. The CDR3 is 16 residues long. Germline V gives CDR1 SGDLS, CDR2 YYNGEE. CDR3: CASSVEQAPNTGELFF. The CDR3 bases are TGTGCCAGCAGCGTCGAACAGGCCCCGAACACCGGGGAGCTGTTTTTT.

The CDR3 reads CASSQRRGRQETQYF. The CDR3 nucleotides are TGTGCCAGCAGCCAGCGTAGGGGGCGTCAAGAGACCCAGTACTTC. This sequence joins TRBV7-9 and TRBJ2-5; 7 positions agree with TRBD1. Germline CDR1 reads SEHNR; CDR2 reads FQNEAQ (reference sequence). J lost 2 bases, V lost 5 bases, and 8 bases had no gene match. This CDR3 has 15 amino acids. Using reference TRBV7-9 and TRBJ2-5 for the parts outside the CDR3, the full variable domain is DTGVSQNPRHKITKRGQNVTFRCDPISEHNRLYWYRQTLGQGPEFLTYFQNEAQLEKSRLLSDRFSAERPKGSFSTLEIQRTEQGDSAMYLCASSQRRGRQETQYFGPGTRLLVL.

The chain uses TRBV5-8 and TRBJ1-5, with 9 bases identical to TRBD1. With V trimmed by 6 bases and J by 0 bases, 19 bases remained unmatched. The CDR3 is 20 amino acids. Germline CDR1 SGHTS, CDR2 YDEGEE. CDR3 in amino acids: CASKKGQGRGMVFSNQPQHF. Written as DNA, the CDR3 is TGTGCCAGCAAGAAGGGACAGGGACGGGGTATGGTCTTTAGCAATCAGCCCCAGCATTTT.

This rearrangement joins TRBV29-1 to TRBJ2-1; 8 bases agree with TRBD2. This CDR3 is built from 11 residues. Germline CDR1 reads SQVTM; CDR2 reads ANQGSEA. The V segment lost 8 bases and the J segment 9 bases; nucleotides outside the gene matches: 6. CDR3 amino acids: CSIGGGPEQFF. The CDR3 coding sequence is TGCAGCATCGGGGGGGGGCCTGAGCAGTTCTTC.

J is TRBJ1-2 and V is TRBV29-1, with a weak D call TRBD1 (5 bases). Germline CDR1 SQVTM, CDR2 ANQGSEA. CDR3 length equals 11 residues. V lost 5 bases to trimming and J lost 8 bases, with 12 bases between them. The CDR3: CSVPQGGGYTF. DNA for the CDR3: TGCAGCGTTCCCCAGGGTGGAGGCTACACCTTC.

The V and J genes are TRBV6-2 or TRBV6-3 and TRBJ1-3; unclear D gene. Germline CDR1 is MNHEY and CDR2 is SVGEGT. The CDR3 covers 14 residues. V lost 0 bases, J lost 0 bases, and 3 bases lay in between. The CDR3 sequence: CASSYSSSGNTIYF. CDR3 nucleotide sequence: TGTGCCAGCAGTTACTCGAGCTCTGGAAACACCATATATTTT.

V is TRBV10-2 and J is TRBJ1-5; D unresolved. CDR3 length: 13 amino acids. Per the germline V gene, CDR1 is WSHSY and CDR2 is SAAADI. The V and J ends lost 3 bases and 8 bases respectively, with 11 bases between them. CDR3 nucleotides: TGCGCCAGCAGTGACCGTCCGAGGGAGCCCCAGCATTTT. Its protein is CASSDRPREPQHF.

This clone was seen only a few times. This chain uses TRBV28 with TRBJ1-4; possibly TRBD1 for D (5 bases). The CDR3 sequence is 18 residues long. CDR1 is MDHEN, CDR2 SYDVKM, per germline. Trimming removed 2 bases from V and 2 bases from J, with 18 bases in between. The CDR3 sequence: CASSLRWPGERTNEKLFF. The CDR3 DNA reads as TGTGCCAGCAGTTTAAGGTGGCCGGGGGAGAGGACTAATGAAAAACTGTTTTTT.

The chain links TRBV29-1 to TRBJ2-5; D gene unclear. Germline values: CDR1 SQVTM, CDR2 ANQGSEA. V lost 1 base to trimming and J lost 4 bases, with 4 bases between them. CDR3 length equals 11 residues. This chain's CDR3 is CSVEAGETQYF. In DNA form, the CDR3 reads TGCAGCGTTGAAGCGGGAGAGACCCAGTACTTC.

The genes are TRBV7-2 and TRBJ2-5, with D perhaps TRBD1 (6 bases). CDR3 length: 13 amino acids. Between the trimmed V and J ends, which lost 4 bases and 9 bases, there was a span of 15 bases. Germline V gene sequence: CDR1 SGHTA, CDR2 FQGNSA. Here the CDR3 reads CASSSGHPGAQYF. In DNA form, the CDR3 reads TGTGCCAGCAGCTCGGGACACCCCGGGGCCCAGTACTTC.